The present T cell receptor beta chain was sequenced within a study of regulatory T cells in long-lasting Graves disease. To make TCR beta libraries, researchers used iRepertoire HTBI primers and Arm-PCR of CDR3 regions. One entry per CDR3 protein, called by TCRdb with MiXCR from the multiplex PCR reads. The sample records about 460,000 distinct CDR3 sequences, around 15% being singletons. The table lists this clonotype with many counts. As for time point: newly diagnosed GD, antithyroid drugs for less than 3 months. Construction of the TCR library relied on RNA isolated from PBMCs. CDR1 is DFQATT and CDR2 is SNEGSKA in the germline V gene (reference sequence). CDR3 length equals 13 residues. Trimming took 4 bases from V and 8 from J; bases not matched to a gene: 6. The sample was also reused in another study, on T cells in Graves' hyperthyroidism and ophthalmopathy.

This sequence joins TRBV20-1 and TRBJ1-4, with 8 bases identical to TRBD1. Sequencing was performed on peripheral blood mononuclear cells (PBMCs), taken at new diagnosis, from a patient treated with antithyroid drugs. This receptor was identified in a woman between 50 and 59 years old with Graves disease. The CDR3 is CSATAGGREKLFF. CDR3 nucleotide sequence: TGCAGTGCTACAGCAGGGGGCAGGGAAAAACTGTTTTTT.